The clone carrying this TCR beta chain was found many times. Its matching antigen is unknown. Previously described methods and listed TCR primers were employed for the bulk TCR libraries. Using its own MiXCR run on the PCR reads, TCRdb lists one record per CDR3 protein. In the table there are around 470,000 distinct CDR3 sequences, roughly 23% of which are singletons. The sample is drawn from a study of molecular identifiers for immune sequencing clone quantification. Study results and caveats: Reportedly, one cell's Jurkat TCR RNA was detected within 1,200,000 naive CD8 cells. Clones carrying above 20 RNA copies accounted for over 98% of effector molecules, under 1% in naive cells.

The CDR3 length is 13 residues. Trimming pared 6 bases from V and 0 bases from J, leaving 6 bases between. Germline values: CDR1 MNHEY, CDR2 SVGAGI. From around 18,000 to 910,000 sorted cells, naive CD8 libraries were generated with 10%, 30% or 50% RNA. This receptor was obtained from a human donor in good health. Some libraries in this study had Jurkat cell RNA spiked in. Sequences were obtained from naive CD8+ T cells from blood, with Jurkat cell RNA spiked in. Subset here: FACS-sorted CD8+CD4-CCR7+CD45RA+ naive T cells. The chain combines TRBV6-5 with TRBJ1-5; the D is unclear. CDR3 sequence reads: CASSYTSNQPQHF. The CDR3 bases are TGTGCCAGCAGCTATACTAGCAATCAGCCCCAGCATTTT.